The 3 T cell receptor beta chains below all came from one sample that was sequenced in a study of cytomegalovirus exposure and HLA in healthy donors listed by TCRdb under 2017. The library came from the immunoSEQ multiplex PCR assay. The multiplex PCR relied on a mix of 60 forward primers for TCR Vbeta segments and 13 reverse primers for TCR Jbeta segments. The source is immuneACCESS, and TCRdb retained only in-frame sequences with V and J called. Part of the clones is not carried over; for the studies checked, unresolved V genes explain less than half of this, and the remainder is unexplained. The table for this sample lists about 160,000 clones; roughly 80% of them were counted only once. The ten most abundant clones make up nearly 8.5% of the sample. The sequencing input was PBMCs. Receptors originate from a male donor in good health and CMV-seropositive.

The J gene is TRBJ2-1, the V gene TRBV5-1, with TRBD1 as a possible D gene (6 bases). The germline CDR1 and CDR2 sequences are SGHRS and YFSETQ. The CDR3 runs 15 residues. Trimming removed 2 bases at V and 1 base at J, with 10 bases between. For the CDR3, the DNA is TGCGCCAGCAGCTTTTGGGACACTTCCTACAATGAGCAGTTCTTC. Amino acid sequence: CASSFWDTSYNEQFF. The variable domain in full, completed from reference TRBV5-1 and TRBJ2-1, reads KAGVTQTPRYLIKTRGQQVTLSCSPISGHRSVSWYQQTPGQGLQFLFEYFSETQRNKGNFPGRFSGRQFSNSRSEMNVSTLELGDSALYLCASSFWDTSYNEQFFGPGTRLTVL.

This rearrangement joins TRBV7-2 to TRBJ2-1; D gene unclear. The CDR3 covers 13 residues. Trimming pared 1 base from V and 15 bases from J, leaving 16 bases between. The germline gives CDR1 SGHTA, CDR2 FQGNSA. The CDR3 loop is CASSLVYGERRFF. CDR3 nucleotide sequence: TGTGCCAGCAGCTTAGTTTACGGAGAACGACGGTTCTTC.

Here the CDR3 reads CAWSVGTPGNQPQHF. The CDR3 DNA is TGTGCCTGGAGTGTAGGGACACCCGGCAATCAGCCCCAGCATTTT. The chain couples TRBV30 to TRBJ1-5; maybe TRBD1 (6 bases). Germline V gives CDR1 GTSNPN, CDR2 SVGIG (reference sequence). The CDR3 has 15 amino acids. Trimming took off 0 bases at V and 2 bases at J, with 11 bases between the two ends.